The 27 T cell receptor beta chains reported below all come from one sample, sequenced in a study of cytomegalovirus exposure and HLA in healthy donors. The PCR contained 60 Vbeta and 13 Jbeta primers. Sequencing was performed with immunoSEQ multiplex PCR; in TCRdb, only in-frame clones are kept and a portion is missing. The table records some 97,000 clones, roughly four fifths of them present only once. Sequencing input: PBMCs. Receptors were obtained from a male donor in good health and CMV-seropositive.

CDR3 coding DNA: TGTGCCAGCAGTGGGCAGGGCAGGGAAGAGACCCAGTACTTC. This gives the protein CASSGQGREETQYF. The rearrangement links TRBV6-1 to TRBJ2-5; maybe TRBD1 (5 bases). Trimming cost V 4 bases and J 3 bases, with 12 bases left between them. The CDR3 has 14 amino acids. Germline CDR1 MNHNS, CDR2 SASEGT.

This clone was found once. In the same sample, other DNA sequences code for this CDR3. CDR3 residues: CASSPGLAGRTDTQYF. Written as DNA, the CDR3 is TGCGCCAGCAGCCCCGGACTAGCGGGGCGCACAGATACGCAGTATTTT. The chain couples TRBV5-1 to TRBJ2-3, with 12 positions matching TRBD2. The CDR3 sequence is 16 residues long. Trimming took 4 bases from V and 1 from J; bases not matched to a gene: 4. Germline V CDR1 and CDR2: SGHRS, YFSETQ.

This sequence joins TRBV6-1 and TRBJ2-7, with D hard to call. The V end was cut by 2 bases, the J end by 2 bases, with 4 bases between. Per germline, CDR1 MNHNS and CDR2 SASEGT. This CDR3 comprises 12 residues. CDR3 sequence: CASSEPTYEQYF. CDR3 sequence (DNA): TGTGCCAGCAGTGAACCAACCTACGAGCAGTACTTC.

This clone came up a few times. The chain recombines TRBV6-5 with TRBJ1-2; TRBD1 agrees at 12 bases. CDR3 length equals 14 residues. Germline V lookup: CDR1 MNHEY, CDR2 SVGAGI. V gave up 0 bases and J gave up 8 bases; unmatched junction bases: 1. CDR3 DNA: TGTGCCAGCAGTTACTCAGGGACAGGGGGCGGCTACACCTTC. Residues: CASSYSGTGGGYTF.

To note about this clone: The sample contains more than one DNA sequence encoding this CDR3. The J gene is TRBJ2-5, the V gene TRBV5-1; 7 bases align to TRBD1. J lost 1 base, V lost 4 bases, and 4 bases had no gene match. The V gene's germline CDR1 is SGHRS and CDR2 YFSETQ. The CDR3 contains 14 residues. The CDR3 sequence is CASSLGQIQETQYF. The CDR3 DNA is TGCGCCAGCAGCCTGGGACAGATCCAAGAGACCCAGTACTTC. The full variable domain, in which reference TRBV5-1 and TRBJ2-5 provide the parts outside the CDR3, is KAGVTQTPRYLIKTRGQQVTLSCSPISGHRSVSWYQQTPGQGLQFLFEYFSETQRNKGNFPGRFSGRQFSNSRSEMNVSTLELGDSALYLCASSLGQIQETQYFGPGTRLLVL.

This clone was seen a few times. The junction and the germline gene differ at one end; a read error may be behind it. This chain connects TRBV5-6 to TRBJ1-4; tentatively, D is TRBD1 (6 bases). CDR3 length: 13 residues. Germline values: CDR1 SGHDT, CDR2 YYEEEE. CDR3 amino acids: CASRLGASEKLFF. The CDR3 nucleotides read TGTGCCAGCAGATTGGGGGCCAGTGAAAAACTGTTTTTT.

The V and J genes are TRBV4-2 and TRBJ2-3, with TRBD2 matching 15 bases. Trimming took 3 bases from V and 5 from J; bases not matched to a gene: 3. The CDR3 is made up of 16 amino acids. The V gene's germline CDR1 is LGHNA and CDR2 YNFKEQ. CDR3 amino acids: CASSQGLAGGQDTQYF. In nucleotides, the CDR3 is TGTGCCAGCAGCCAGGGACTAGCGGGGGGACAAGATACGCAGTATTTT.

This clone was recorded only once. The rearrangement uses TRBV4-2 and TRBJ2-7; 9 positions agree with TRBD2. This CDR3 is built from 15 residues. V was pared by 1 base and J by 4 bases, with 5 bases of the junction left unmatched. CDR1 and CDR2 (germline): LGHNA, YNFKEQ. The chain's CDR3 is CASSQVAGEMYEQYF. The DNA for the CDR3 is TGTGCCAGCAGCCAAGTAGCGGGGGAGATGTACGAGCAGTACTTC.

The chain uses TRBV6-6 and TRBJ2-5, with 11 bases lining up with TRBD2. The trim removed 2 bases at V and 9 bases at J, leaving 5 bases unmatched. Germline V gives CDR1 MNHNY, CDR2 SVGAGI (reference sequence). The CDR3 has 14 amino acids. CDR3: CASSYENSGGAQYF. CDR3 sequence (DNA): TGTGCCAGCAGTTACGAGAATAGCGGGGGGGCCCAGTACTTC.

This sequence joins TRBV7-2 and TRBJ1-2, with D possibly matching TRBD1 (6 bases). Trimming left V 1 base short and J 9 bases short, with 15 bases between. Germline CDR1 and CDR2: SGHTA and FQGNSA. The CDR3 consists of 14 residues. CDR3 loop: CASSLEAGTNRYTF. CDR3 sequence (DNA): TGTGCCAGCAGCTTAGAAGCCGGGACAAATCGCTACACCTTC.

V usage is TRBV4-1 and J usage is TRBJ2-7; 8 bases line up with TRBD1. V lost 0 bases to trimming and J lost 2 bases; unmatched junction nucleotides: 3. This CDR3 is 15 amino acids long. CDR1 is MGHRA and CDR2 is YSYEKL in the germline V gene. The CDR3 bases are TGCGCCAGCAGCCAAGACGGGACAGGAGCCTACGAGCAGTACTTC. It specifies CASSQDGTGAYEQYF.

The chain joins TRBV19 to TRBJ2-3, with D possibly TRBD1 on 6 matching bases. Germline CDR1 is LNHDA and CDR2 is SQIVND (reference sequence). V was shortened by 3 bases and J by 3 bases, with 13 bases between the two germline ends. The CDR3 totals 15 residues. The CDR3 nucleotides read TGTGCCAGTAGTATGGCCAGGGGTAGGACAGATACGCAGTATTTT. This translates into CASSMARGRTDTQYF. Full variable domain (missing parts from reference TRBV19 and TRBJ2-3): DGGITQSPKYLFRKEGQNVTLSCEQNLNHDAMYWYRQDPGQGLRLIYYSQIVNDFQKGDIAEGYSVSREKKESFPLTVTSAQKNPTAFYLCASSMARGRTDTQYFGPGTRLTVL.

The chain links TRBV4-2 to TRBJ2-6, with D perhaps matching TRBD1 (6 bases). The CDR3 is 15 amino acids. Trimming took 0 bases from V and 3 from J, leaving 6 bases between them. Germline V CDR1 and CDR2: LGHNA, YNFKEQ. The DNA of the CDR3 is TGTGCCAGCAGCCAAGACAGGGGTGGGGCCAACGTCCTGACTTTC. This codes for CASSQDRGGANVLTF.

V usage is TRBV19 and J usage is TRBJ1-1; no reliable D call. Germline V lookup: CDR1 LNHDA, CDR2 SQIVND (reference sequence). The V and J ends lost 4 bases and 4 bases respectively, with 13 bases between them. This CDR3 has 14 residues. The CDR3 DNA is TGTGCCAGTAGTACTCCCCTATCCGGCACTGAAGCTTTCTTT. It codes for CASSTPLSGTEAFF.

This chain connects TRBV27 to TRBJ2-1, with TRBD1 identical over 7 bases. Trimming at V came to 6 bases and at J to 7 bases, leaving 12 bases not matched to a gene. Germline V CDR1 and CDR2: MNHEY, SMNVEV (reference sequence). CDR3 size: 15 residues. CDR3 DNA sequence: TGTGCCAGCAGAGAGGGGACAGTAAGTCGAAATGAGCAGTTCTTC. It encodes CASREGTVSRNEQFF.

A note on this clone: Compared with germline, one end of the junction differs, possibly owing to a read error. This chain links TRBV11-3 with TRBJ1-4, with TRBD1 as a possible D gene (6 bases). Germline V gives CDR1 SGHNT, CDR2 YENEEA. The CDR3 length is 15 residues. The CDR3 spells CASTLDGQPNEKLFF. DNA for the CDR3: TGTGCCAGCACCTTAGATGGACAGCCTAATGAAAAACTGTTTTTT.

The chain carries TRBV5-6 and TRBJ2-3; 7 bases are a match to TRBD2. The V gene end was trimmed by 3 bases and the J gene end by 1 base; junction bases not matched to a gene: 8. In germline, CDR1 is SGHDT, CDR2 YYEEEE. The CDR3 is made up of 16 amino acids. The CDR3 loop is CASSSSGTTRTDTQYF. The DNA for the CDR3 is TGTGCCAGCAGCTCCTCAGGGACTACTCGCACAGATACGCAGTATTTT.

The gene calls are TRBV29-1 and TRBJ1-4; 8 bases map to TRBD1. Germline V CDR1 and CDR2: SQVTM, ANQGSEA. After removal of 7 bases from V and 8 bases from J, the junction contained 6 bases not matched to a gene. The CDR3 covers 12 residues. For the CDR3, the DNA is TGCAGCGCCGGGACAGGAACCGAAAAACTGTTTTTT. Protein product: CSAGTGTEKLFF. Full variable domain (missing parts from reference TRBV29-1 and TRBJ1-4): SAVISQKPSRDICQRGTSLTIQCQVDSQVTMMFWYRQQPGQSLTLIATANQGSEATYESGFVIDKFPISRPNLTFSTLTVSNMSPEDSSIYLCSAGTGTEKLFFGSGTQLSVL.

This chain connects TRBV7-9 to TRBJ2-5; possible D gene TRBD2, 6 bases. The germline V and J ends were trimmed by 5 bases and 4 bases, with 14 bases remaining between them. Germline V gene data show CDR1 as SEHNR and CDR2 as FQNEAQ (reference sequence). The CDR3 spans 14 residues. The CDR3 DNA follows: TGTGCCAGCAGCCAATCACTGGGAGGAGAGACCCAGTACTTC. Protein: CASSQSLGGETQYF.

V usage is TRBV9 and J usage is TRBJ2-1, with a weak D call TRBD1 (5 bases). CDR1 and CDR2 from the germline V gene are SGDLS and YYNGEE. CDR3 length: 16 amino acids. Trimming took 4 bases from V and 4 from J, leaving 18 bases between them. CDR3 residues: CASSPPPGIAYNEQFF. The DNA of the CDR3 is TGTGCCAGCAGCCCCCCCCCAGGGATAGCATACAATGAGCAGTTCTTC.

The CDR3, as DNA: TGTGCCAGCATCAAGGGAACTAGCGGGGGACTCGAGCAGTACTTC. Its protein product is CASIKGTSGGLEQYF. V usage is TRBV21-1 and J usage is TRBJ2-7; the DNA was not used to check the table's D call, TRBD2. TRBV21-1 is listed as a pseudogene. There are 15 residues in the CDR3.

The chain combines TRBV2 with TRBJ1-1; perhaps TRBD1 as D (5 bases). The CDR3 has 16 residues. The ends were cut back, 3 bases at V and 0 bases at J, with 14 bases in the middle. CDR1 and CDR2 from the germline V gene are SNHLY and FYNNEI. DNA for the CDR3: TGTGCCAGCAGTGAGTTGTCAGGGCCGGTGAACACTGAAGCTTTCTTT. Amino acids: CASSELSGPVNTEAFF.

The chain uses TRBV12-5 and TRBJ2-7, with D possibly being TRBD1 (6 bases). CDR3 size: 16 residues. The V and J ends lost 0 bases and 2 bases respectively, with 14 bases between them. The V gene's germline CDR1 is LGHNT and CDR2 FRNRAP. The chain's CDR3 is CASGLVPQGIPYEQYF. As DNA, the CDR3 is TGTGCTAGTGGTTTGGTCCCCCAGGGGATACCCTACGAGCAGTACTTC.

The rearrangement uses TRBV25-1 and TRBJ2-1; 9 bases align to TRBD2. V shed 5 bases, J shed 10 bases, and the junction held 15 bases outside the gene matches. Germline CDR1 reads MGHDK; CDR2 reads SYGVNS. There are 16 residues in the CDR3. CDR3 sequence reads: CASSSTRGGLDEEQFF. The CDR3, as DNA: TGTGCCAGCAGTTCGACGCGGGGGGGCCTAGACGAAGAGCAGTTCTTC.

This clone has more than one count but fewer than ten. The J gene is TRBJ1-1, the V gene TRBV29-1; possible D gene TRBD1, 5 bases. The CDR3 contains 11 residues. Trimming shortened V by 3 bases and J by 6 bases, and 8 bases separated the two germline ends. Germline V gene lookup returns CDR1 SQVTM and CDR2 ANQGSEA. DNA for the CDR3: TGCAGCGTTGAGGGGGGGGCTGAAGCTTTCTTT. Protein sequence: CSVEGGAEAFF.

The chain employs TRBV5-1 and TRBJ1-4; 9 bases are a match to TRBD1. Per the germline V gene, CDR1 is SGHRS and CDR2 is YFSETQ. The CDR3 has 16 residues. V shed 4 bases, J shed 7 bases, and the junction held 11 bases outside the gene matches. CDR3: CASSGGQGGRFEKLFF. The CDR3 region has the DNA TGCGCCAGCAGCGGGGGACAGGGAGGGCGGTTTGAAAAACTGTTTTTT.

Comments on this clone: The sample holds other DNA sequences that translate to the same CDR3. The genes are TRBV18 and TRBJ2-2, with 9 bases matching TRBD2. V dropped 4 bases and J dropped 7; count of bases not matched to a gene: 10. The CDR3 runs to 16 residues. The germline gives CDR1 KGHSH, CDR2 LQKENI. CDR3 region: CASSLRLAGEIGELFF. As DNA, the CDR3 is TGTGCCAGCTCACTGCGATTAGCGGGGGAGATCGGGGAGCTGTTTTTT.